These 23 T cell receptor beta chains were all obtained from the same sample, sequenced in a study listed by TCRdb under 2016. Libraries were prepared through RT-PCR. The instrument given in TCRdb is Illumina MiSeq. The raw public data were reprocessed by TCRdb itself: fastp quality trimming at Q25, MiXCR clonotype calling, in-frame beta chains only. One record per CDR3 amino acid sequence lists the most common genes and DNA. The sample profile shows 650,000 to 800,000 distinct CDR3 sequences; approximately 14% of them were found once. 3.6% of the sample is held by the ten biggest clonotypes. The sample comprised memory CD4+ T cells from blood. These receptors were collected from a female donor in good health, serving as a healthy control.

Ten or more counts support this clonotype. The chain joins TRBV24-1 to TRBJ1-2, with D unclear. The germline gives CDR1 KGHDR, CDR2 SFDVKD. The CDR3 covers 13 residues. Trimming shortened V by 4 bases and J by 3 bases, and 8 bases separated the two germline ends. The CDR3 loop is CATSENTDYGYTF. The CDR3 coding sequence is TGTGCCACCAGTGAGAACACTGACTATGGCTACACCTTC.

This clonotype was observed at least ten times. The chain uses TRBV5-1 and TRBJ2-2; 13 bases line up with TRBD2. V lost 4 bases, J lost 7 bases, and 10 bases stayed unmatched. CDR1 SGHRS and CDR2 YFSETQ come from the germline V gene. This CDR3 has 17 amino acids. CDR3 residues: CASSPKSGLAGLGELFF. In DNA form, the CDR3 reads TGCGCCAGCAGCCCGAAATCGGGACTAGCGGGACTCGGGGAGCTGTTTTTT.

CDR3 nucleotide sequence: TGTGCCAGCAGTCCCCGTTTTTTGGAGGGGTACGAGCAGTACTTC. It specifies CASSPRFLEGYEQYF. The chain couples TRBV27 to TRBJ2-7; possible D gene TRBD2, 6 bases. Germline CDR1 is MNHEY and CDR2 is SMNVEV (reference sequence). Trimming pared 5 bases from V and 4 bases from J, leaving 18 bases between. The CDR3 sequence is 15 residues long.

The sample holds many counts of this clonotype. The chain couples TRBV6-5 to TRBJ2-2, with TRBD2 matching over 9 bases. The V gene's germline CDR1 is MNHEY and CDR2 SVGAGI. This CDR3 is 16 amino acids long. V shed 7 bases, J shed 1 base, and the junction held 7 bases outside the gene matches. CDR3 protein: CASTLLSGGNTGELFF. Written as DNA, the CDR3 is TGTGCCAGCACCCTTCTTAGCGGGGGGAACACCGGGGAGCTGTTTTTT.

The rearrangement links TRBV5-1 to TRBJ2-1; the D gene could be TRBD1 or TRBD2 (5 bases each). Between the trimmed V and J ends, which lost 0 bases and 7 bases, there was a span of 20 bases. Germline V gene sequence: CDR1 SGHRS, CDR2 YFSETQ. This CDR3 is built from 17 residues. CDR3 bases: TGCGCCAGCAGCTTGGCCTTCTTCGGGGCCGAAGGTAATGAGCAGTTCTTC. Its translation: CASSLAFFGAEGNEQFF.

This clonotype was seen many times. The V gene is TRBV27, the J gene TRBJ2-1; D unclear. Looked up from germline, CDR1 is MNHEY and CDR2 is SMNVEV (reference sequence). This CDR3 spans 13 amino acids. The V gene lost 4 bases and the J gene lost 8 bases, with 12 bases spanning the gap. CDR3 loop: CASSSPFVDEQFF. DNA for the CDR3: TGTGCCAGCAGTTCTCCCTTTGTGGATGAGCAGTTCTTC.

This clonotype was recorded many times. The rearrangement uses TRBV6-6 and TRBJ1-1; D remains unclear. Trimming pared 8 bases from V and 3 bases from J, leaving 10 bases between. From germline, CDR1 is MNHNY and CDR2 SVGAGI (reference sequence). There are 12 residues in the CDR3. As DNA, the CDR3 is TGTGCCAGCCGCGGTCAGGACACTGAAGCTTTCTTT. It translates to CASRGQDTEAFF.

This clonotype was counted a few times. The CDR3 DNA reads TGTGCCATCAGTGCGGTGAAAGGGAGTTCCTACAATGAGCAGTTCTTC. This sequence encodes CAISAVKGSSYNEQFF. This chain links TRBV10-3 with TRBJ2-1; possibly TRBD2 for D (5 bases). This CDR3 has 16 amino acids. Trimming stripped 4 bases from V and 1 base from J, with 14 bases between. CDR1 ENHRY and CDR2 SYGVKD come from the germline V gene.

This clonotype was observed a handful of times. CDR3 in amino acids: CSASARGSGREQFF. CDR3 sequence (DNA): TGCAGTGCTAGTGCTAGAGGGTCGGGCCGTGAGCAGTTCTTC. This chain uses TRBV20-1 with TRBJ2-1, with D tentatively TRBD2 (5 bases). The CDR3 runs to 14 residues. V gave up 3 bases and J gave up 9 bases, with 18 bases separating them. Germline values: CDR1 DFQATT, CDR2 SNEGSKA (reference sequence).

This clonotype was detected a few times. The chain uses TRBV20-1 and TRBJ1-1; TRBD1 might be the D (6 bases). The germline gives CDR1 DFQATT, CDR2 SNEGSKA (reference sequence). Trimming stripped 6 bases from V and 11 bases from J, with 22 bases between. This CDR3 is built from 13 residues. CDR3 protein: CSAPGRTQGQAFF. In DNA form, the CDR3 reads TGCAGTGCCCCCGGGCGCACACAGGGTCAGGCTTTCTTT.

This clonotype showed up many times. The chain carries TRBV15 and TRBJ2-4, with TRBD2 matching over 7 bases. The J segment lost 1 base and the V segment lost 1 base, leaving 4 bases of the junction unmatched. This CDR3 spans 16 amino acids. The germline CDR1 and CDR2 sequences are LNHNV and YYDKDF (reference sequence). CDR3 coding DNA: TGTGCCACCAGCAGAGCGGGGGGTTTGGCCAAAAACATTCAGTACTTC. Its protein is CATSRAGGLAKNIQYF.

This chain uses TRBV7-2 with TRBJ1-3, with 9 bases aligning to TRBD1. The V gene end was trimmed by 5 bases and the J gene end by 4 bases; junction bases not matched to a gene: 6. Germline V CDR1 and CDR2: SGHTA, FQGNSA. This CDR3 has 15 amino acids. Here the CDR3 reads CASSVTGQGGNTIYF. The CDR3 bases are TGTGCCAGCAGCGTCACGGGACAGGGCGGAAACACCATATATTTT.

The chain uses TRBV20-1 and TRBJ2-3; D gene ambiguous. The CDR3 runs to 15 residues. V lost 2 bases and J 0 bases, leaving 12 bases between the germline ends. CDR1 and CDR2 (germline): DFQATT, SNEGSKA (reference sequence). CDR3 sequence reads: CSARMPASSTDTQYF. The CDR3 bases are TGCAGTGCTAGAATGCCGGCTAGTAGCACAGATACGCAGTATTTT.

The rearrangement links TRBV7-2 to TRBJ1-5; D may be TRBD1 (5 bases). In germline, CDR1 is SGHTA, CDR2 FQGNSA. Trimming cost V 2 bases and J 2 bases, with 10 bases left between them. The CDR3 extends over 15 amino acids. CDR3 residues: CASSLIQGGNQPQHF. CDR3 in DNA: TGTGCCAGCAGCTTAATCCAGGGCGGCAATCAGCCCCAGCATTTT.

This clonotype has more than one count but fewer than ten. The rearrangement joins TRBV7-2 to TRBJ1-3; D call uncertain. The CDR3 runs 15 residues. Germline V gives CDR1 SGHTA, CDR2 FQGNSA. V lost 5 bases and J lost 0, with 11 bases in between. CDR3: CASSPSGFSGNTIYF. The DNA of the CDR3 is TGTGCCAGCAGCCCTAGCGGTTTCTCTGGAAACACCATATATTTT.

Many counts were recorded for this clonotype. This chain joins TRBV7-9 and TRBJ1-5; D may be TRBD1 (5 bases). The ends were cut back, 5 bases at V and 6 bases at J, with 8 bases in the middle. From germline, CDR1 is SEHNR and CDR2 FQNEAQ (reference sequence). The CDR3 covers 12 residues. CDR3 DNA: TGTGCCAGCAGCCCCGGGGCTCAGCCCCAGCATTTT. Translated, it gives CASSPGAQPQHF.

The chain couples TRBV6-5 to TRBJ1-2; 11 bases map to TRBD1. With V trimmed by 7 bases and J by 8 bases, 18 bases remained unmatched. Per germline, CDR1 MNHEY and CDR2 SVGAGI. The CDR3 is made up of 17 amino acids. CDR3 sequence: CASISRTGGAKSYGYTF. The CDR3 DNA is TGTGCCAGCATCTCCCGGACAGGGGGCGCGAAGTCTTACGGCTACACCTTC.

V and J are TRBV4-3 and TRBJ1-3; weak D call: TRBD1 (5 bases). The CDR3 totals 17 residues. Trimming stripped 0 bases from V and 0 bases from J, with 12 bases between. CDR1 LGHNA and CDR2 YSLEER come from the germline V gene. The CDR3 reads CASSQEIWRGSGNTIYF. CDR3 DNA sequence: TGCGCCAGCAGCCAAGAGATCTGGAGGGGCTCTGGAAACACCATATATTTT.

This clonotype was detected a few times. CDR3 DNA sequence: TGCGCCAGCAGCCAACCACCGGGGCGAAATCAGCCCCAGCATTTT. Amino acid sequence: CASSQPPGRNQPQHF. The chain combines TRBV4-3 with TRBJ1-5; D is possibly TRBD1 (5 bases). The CDR3 covers 15 residues. Germline loops: CDR1 LGHNA, CDR2 YSLEER. V lost 2 bases and J lost 4, with 12 bases in between.

Only a few counts were recorded for this clonotype. The chain has TRBV20-1 and TRBJ1-1; D perhaps matches TRBD1 (5 bases). The germline V gene encodes CDR1 DFQATT and CDR2 SNEGSKA (reference sequence). This CDR3 is built from 13 residues. Trimming removed 5 bases from V and 0 bases from J, with 10 bases in between. This CDR3 reads CSAQGEMNTEAFF. Here the CDR3 DNA reads TGCAGTGCTCAAGGGGAAATGAACACTGAAGCTTTCTTT.

The rearrangement links TRBV19 to TRBJ2-3; a possible D gene is TRBD2 (6 bases). Germline V gives CDR1 LNHDA, CDR2 SQIVND (reference sequence). V lost 10 bases and J lost 0, with 11 bases in between. The CDR3 runs to 13 residues. The CDR3, as DNA: TGTGCCATAGGGGAGGTGAGCACAGATACGCAGTATTTT. Translating gives CAIGEVSTDTQYF.

J is TRBJ1-4 and V is TRBV5-5; D not certain. Germline CDR1 reads SGHKS; CDR2 reads YYEKEE (reference sequence). The CDR3 covers 13 residues. Trimming cost V 4 bases and J 8 bases, with 12 bases left between them. CDR3 in DNA: TGTGCCAGCAGCCGAGGGCCCCTGGAAAAACTGTTTTTT. This sequence encodes CASSRGPLEKLFF.

There are many counts of this clonotype. The genes are TRBV5-1 and TRBJ2-6; unclear D gene. The CDR3 is 15 amino acids. Germline CDR1 reads SGHRS; CDR2 reads YFSETQ. Deletions cut 2 bases from V and 0 bases from J, with 6 bases between. CDR3 protein: CASSFGGSGANVLTF. CDR3 bases: TGCGCCAGCAGCTTCGGCGGCTCTGGGGCCAACGTCCTGACTTTC.